This T cell receptor (beta chain) originates from a study of OX40 agonist ivuxolimab in advanced cancers. Study-wide background: Every 2 weeks, ivuxolimab was infused into the patients intravenously at between 0.01 and 10 mg/kg.

Study results and caveats: The average count of expanded clones was higher among CD8+ T cells than among CD4+. Clonal expansion among partial responders at 0.1-3.0 mg/kg ranked near the lowest.

Comments on this clone: Its antigen is as yet unknown.

Germline assignment: CDR1 SGHNT and CDR2 YENEEA. Trimming shortened V by 4 bases and J by 2 bases, and 14 bases separated the two germline ends. The CDR3 is made up of 16 amino acids. Profiled with immunoSEQ multiplex PCR; TCRdb holds only in-frame clones, not every one. The sample has around 50,000 clones, 85% to 90% seen once. The chain links TRBV11-3 to TRBJ2-2, with D possibly matching TRBD1 (6 bases). This clonotype was obtained from an adult with an advanced solid tumor such as melanoma, head and neck, liver or kidney cancer. The source material was CD4+ or CD8+ T cells sorted from blood, sampled in a trial of the OX40 agonist ivuxolimab. For the CDR3, the DNA is TGTGCCAGCAGCTCGTTCCGGGACACCAACACCGGGGAGCTGTTTTTT. Translated: CASSSFRDTNTGELFF.